These 30 T cell receptor beta chains were all obtained from the same sample, sequenced in a study of blood T cells in healthy people across ages. A second PCR of 7 to 11 cycles used a sample-barcoded 5' primer and a J-beta primer mix. TCRdb re-derived calls from the 5' RACE reads in MiXCR, one entry per CDR3 protein. Seen here are some 1,500,000 distinct CDR3 sequences, 35% to 45% observed once, and the top ten hold just over 4%. The material sequenced was blood. Source of these receptors: a woman between 18 and 29 years old in good health.

This clonotype was observed a few times. The genes are TRBV7-2 and TRBJ2-1; D possibly corresponds to TRBD1 (6 bases). CDR3 length: 15 amino acids. Trimming shortened V by 0 bases and J by 6 bases, and 12 bases separated the two germline ends. CDR1 and CDR2 (germline): SGHTA, FQGNSA. CDR3 in DNA: TGTGCCAGCAGCTTAGCGGGGGCGAACGTCAATGAGCAGTTCTTC. It codes for CASSLAGANVNEQFF.

The rearrangement joins TRBV28 to TRBJ2-1; D possibly uses TRBD1 or TRBD2 (5 bases each). The germline V gene encodes CDR1 MDHEN and CDR2 SYDVKM. The CDR3 covers 16 residues. The V end was cut by 3 bases, the J end by 0 bases, with 12 bases between. The CDR3 reads CASSFLGTDSYNEQFF. CDR3 sequence (DNA): TGTGCCAGCAGTTTTCTTGGGACCGACTCCTACAATGAGCAGTTCTTC.

This clonotype was seen a single time. The rearrangement joins TRBV7-2 to TRBJ1-5; D unclear. The ends were cut back, 5 bases at V and 1 base at J, with 12 bases in the middle. The CDR3 sequence is 15 residues long. Looked up from germline, CDR1 is SGHTA and CDR2 is FQGNSA. In nucleotides, the CDR3 is TGTGCCAGCAGCCGAGTCACCGGGAGCAATCAGCCCCAGCATTTT. It encodes CASSRVTGSNQPQHF.

The V gene is TRBV5-1, the J gene TRBJ1-4, with a tentative D call TRBD1 (6 bases). CDR1 and CDR2 (germline): SGHRS, YFSETQ. The CDR3 runs to 16 residues. Trimming took 5 bases from V and 5 from J, leaving 19 bases between them. DNA for the CDR3: TGCGCCAGCAGGACCTACGAGGGGGGGATAAATGAAAAACTGTTTTTT. This translates into CASRTYEGGINEKLFF.

The chain employs TRBV20-1 and TRBJ1-2; the D is unclear. CDR1 is DFQATT, CDR2 SNEGSKA, per germline (reference sequence). V was clipped by 5 bases and J by 4 bases, with 11 bases between them. This CDR3 is built from 12 residues. Here the CDR3 reads CSARTLAYGYTF. The CDR3, as DNA: TGCAGTGCTCGCACATTAGCCTATGGCTACACCTTC.

The chain combines TRBV20-1 with TRBJ2-3; possibly TRBD2 for D (5 bases). CDR1 is DFQATT and CDR2 is SNEGSKA in the germline V gene (reference sequence). Trimming removed 3 bases from V and 4 bases from J, with 17 bases in between. The CDR3 spans 15 residues. The CDR3 DNA sequence: TGCAGTGCTAGCTCAGACGGTCGCGGGCCAGATACGCAGTATTTT. Translating gives CSASSDGRGPDTQYF.

The chain links TRBV15 to TRBJ1-1; D is undetermined. This CDR3 is 15 amino acids long. V lost 1 base and J 4 bases, leaving 13 bases between the germline ends. Germline V gives CDR1 LNHNV, CDR2 YYDKDF (reference sequence). The CDR3 DNA sequence: TGTGCCACCAGCAGAGCGGCGGGAGAGTCCACTGAAGCTTTCTTT. Its protein product is CATSRAAGESTEAFF.

The rearrangement links TRBV28 to TRBJ1-1; D perhaps matches TRBD1 (5 bases). Looked up from germline, CDR1 is MDHEN and CDR2 is SYDVKM. The CDR3 sequence is 14 residues long. V lost 5 bases, J lost 6 bases, and 16 bases lay in between. CDR3 nucleotide sequence: TGTGCCAGCAGTCCCCAGGGACGTCCCGCTGAAGCTTTCTTT. Encoded protein: CASSPQGRPAEAFF.

The chain joins TRBV27 to TRBJ1-1, with D possibly being TRBD1 (5 bases). V was pared by 3 bases and J by 0 bases, with 20 bases between. Germline values: CDR1 MNHEY, CDR2 SMNVEV (reference sequence). CDR3 length: 18 amino acids. The CDR3 bases are TGTGCCAGCAGTTTCTCACCGGCAGGGCTCAGACTGAACACTGAAGCTTTCTTT. It is translated as CASSFSPAGLRLNTEAFF.

This chain connects TRBV7-9 to TRBJ1-1; 9 bases are shared with TRBD1. This CDR3 comprises 14 residues. With 6 bases clipped from V and 5 bases from J, the junction kept 7 bases outside the gene matches. CDR1 and CDR2 (germline): SEHNR, FQNEAQ (reference sequence). The CDR3 protein is CASRSGTGLTEAFF. CDR3 nucleotide sequence: TGTGCCAGCAGATCCGGGACAGGGCTTACTGAAGCTTTCTTT.

This clonotype occurred a few times. The genes are TRBV4-3 and TRBJ2-1; a possible D gene is TRBD2 (5 bases). The V end was cut by 0 bases, the J end by 7 bases, with 16 bases between. The CDR3 contains 16 residues. Germline lookup yields CDR1 LGHNA and CDR2 YSLEER. CDR3 amino acids: CASSQDRGFGGNEQFF. DNA of the CDR3: TGCGCCAGCAGCCAAGATCGCGGTTTCGGAGGTAATGAGCAGTTCTTC.

This clonotype has just a few counts. This chain connects TRBV30 to TRBJ1-2; 10 bases map to TRBD1. V lost 8 bases to trimming and J lost 2 bases; unmatched junction nucleotides: 14. Germline V CDR1 and CDR2: GTSNPN, SVGIG (reference sequence). CDR3 length equals 16 residues. In nucleotides, the CDR3 is TGTGCCCGGGAAACTTATGGGACAGGGGTAAACTATGGCTACACCTTC. This codes for CARETYGTGVNYGYTF.

This chain uses TRBV24-1 with TRBJ2-7, with 12 positions matching TRBD2. Losses at the gene ends were 3 bases for V and 7 bases for J; bases not matched to a gene: 6. The CDR3 spans 15 residues. CDR1 is KGHDR and CDR2 is SFDVKD in the germline V gene. This chain's CDR3 is CATSDETSGRDEQYF. CDR3 sequence (DNA): TGTGCCACCAGTGATGAGACTAGCGGGAGAGATGAGCAGTACTTC.

A few counts support this clonotype. This chain links TRBV12-3 or TRBV12-4 with TRBJ1-6, with 9 bases fitting TRBD1. This CDR3 has 13 amino acids. V trimming: 6 bases; J trimming: 10 bases; junction bases outside the gene matches: 4. Written as DNA, the CDR3 is TGTGCCAGCAGCGGGACAGGGTCCTCACCCCTCCACTTT. Protein sequence: CASSGTGSSPLHF.

This clonotype was counted a few times. The chain combines TRBV2 with TRBJ1-1, with D maybe TRBD1 (5 bases). The V end lost 6 bases, the J end lost 1 base, and 15 bases lay between the germline ends. CDR1 and CDR2 (germline): SNHLY, FYNNEI. CDR3 size: 15 residues. The CDR3 protein is CASRHLPGRNTEAFF. The CDR3 DNA reads as TGTGCCAGCAGGCACCTTCCAGGGCGGAACACTGAAGCTTTCTTT.

This clonotype came up a few times. The rearrangement uses TRBV27 and TRBJ2-1; no firm D call. CDR1 is MNHEY and CDR2 is SMNVEV in the germline V gene (reference sequence). Trimming stripped 0 bases from V and 10 bases from J, with 7 bases between. The CDR3 is 12 amino acids. The CDR3 protein is CASSLSDQEQFF. Written as DNA, the CDR3 is TGTGCCAGCAGTTTATCTGACCAAGAGCAGTTCTTC.

This clonotype came up a few times. The rearrangement links TRBV7-2 to TRBJ1-5; D gene uncertain. Germline CDR1 and CDR2: SGHTA and FQGNSA. The CDR3 sequence is 14 residues long. V was cut by 1 base and J by 3 bases, with 7 bases left in between. The CDR3 reads CASSLDSINQPQHF. CDR3 bases: TGTGCCAGCAGCTTAGATAGTATCAATCAGCCCCAGCATTTT.

Only a few counts were recorded for this clonotype. The chain employs TRBV7-9 and TRBJ2-3; 8 positions agree with TRBD2. CDR3 size: 18 residues. The germline V gene has CDR1 SEHNR and CDR2 FQNEAQ (reference sequence). Trimming took 5 bases from V and 0 from J; bases not matched to a gene: 13. The CDR3 sequence: CASSPGTSNEASTDTQYF. As DNA, the CDR3 is TGTGCCAGCAGCCCCGGGACTAGTAACGAGGCTAGCACAGATACGCAGTATTTT.

The chain links TRBV10-3 to TRBJ1-2; 7 bases agree with TRBD1. V lost 3 bases, J lost 4 bases, and 5 bases stayed unmatched. Germline V gives CDR1 ENHRY, CDR2 SYGVKD. The CDR3 has 14 amino acids. In DNA form, the CDR3 reads TGTGCCATCAGTGAAGGACAGGAACGCTATGGCTACACCTTC. Residues: CAISEGQERYGYTF.

The gene calls are TRBV5-1 and TRBJ1-1; D is uncertain. The CDR3 is 14 amino acids. The germline V gene encodes CDR1 SGHRS and CDR2 YFSETQ. With 0 bases removed from V and 2 bases from J, the gap between germline ends came to 8 bases. The CDR3 is CASSLDARNTEAFF. In nucleotides, the CDR3 is TGCGCCAGCAGCTTGGATGCAAGAAACACTGAAGCTTTCTTT.

The chain links TRBV7-2 to TRBJ1-5; D not resolved. Germline loops: CDR1 SGHTA, CDR2 FQGNSA. The CDR3 has 15 residues. V was cut by 3 bases and J by 5 bases, with 14 bases left in between. CDR3 in amino acids: CASSFDSNPYQPQHF. In nucleotides, the CDR3 is TGTGCCAGCAGCTTTGACTCAAACCCCTATCAGCCCCAGCATTTT.

The J gene is TRBJ2-5, the V gene TRBV24-1; D gene unclear. In germline, CDR1 is KGHDR, CDR2 SFDVKD. This CDR3 region has 13 residues. Trimming pared 5 bases from V and 1 base from J, leaving 7 bases between. The CDR3 spells CATSGQPQETQYF. The CDR3 DNA reads TGTGCCACCAGTGGGCAGCCCCAAGAGACCCAGTACTTC.

The table lists this clonotype with a few counts. The rearrangement uses TRBV20-1 and TRBJ2-1; tentative D call: TRBD2 (6 bases). V lost 4 bases to trimming and J lost 6 bases, with 22 bases between them. This CDR3 contains 16 residues. Germline assignment: CDR1 DFQATT and CDR2 SNEGSKA (reference sequence). This CDR3 is CSATSDRGNVGNEQFF. The CDR3 nucleotides read TGCAGTGCTACCTCCGATCGGGGGAACGTGGGCAATGAGCAGTTCTTC.

The chain couples TRBV20-1 to TRBJ1-6, with unresolved D. This CDR3 region has 13 residues. Germline lookup yields CDR1 DFQATT and CDR2 SNEGSKA (reference sequence). V lost 3 bases and J 3 bases, leaving 6 bases between the germline ends. CDR3: CSARISYNSPLHF. The CDR3 DNA sequence: TGCAGTGCTAGGATAAGCTATAATTCACCCCTCCACTTT.

V usage is TRBV27 and J usage is TRBJ2-3; 8 bases fit TRBD2. The CDR3 is 15 amino acids. Germline V gene sequence: CDR1 MNHEY, CDR2 SMNVEV (reference sequence). V lost 6 bases, J lost 4 bases, and 9 bases stayed unmatched. The CDR3 DNA reads TGTGCCAGCAGGGGACTAGTAGAGTACCCAGATACGCAGTATTTT. Protein: CASRGLVEYPDTQYF.

This clonotype occurred a few times. The CDR3 loop reads CSARGGGGYEQYF. CDR3 nucleotides: TGCAGTGCTAGAGGCGGTGGCGGTTACGAGCAGTACTTC. This chain links TRBV20-1 with TRBJ2-7, with D unclear. Germline loops: CDR1 DFQATT, CDR2 SNEGSKA (reference sequence). This CDR3 spans 13 amino acids. V dropped 1 base and J dropped 4 bases, with 11 bases sitting between them.

V is TRBV6-2 or TRBV6-3 and J is TRBJ1-6; no clear D gene. V shed 0 bases and J shed 9 bases, with 24 bases lying between them. The CDR3 contains 19 residues. Germline CDR1 is MNHEY and CDR2 is SVGEGT. The CDR3 DNA is TGTGCCAGCAGTTACTCGAGTCGGAGAACCAAGACGGTGGGTTCACCCCTCCACTTT. Its protein is CASSYSSRRTKTVGSPLHF.

V gene TRBV7-2 combines with J gene TRBJ2-3; 10 nucleotides align to TRBD2. CDR1 and CDR2 from the germline V gene are SGHTA and FQGNSA. V lost 5 bases to trimming and J lost 0 bases; unmatched junction nucleotides: 5. CDR3 size: 16 residues. In DNA, the CDR3 is TGTGCCAGCAGCAAGGGACTAGCGCTTAGCACAGATACGCAGTATTTT. Amino acids: CASSKGLALSTDTQYF.

The chain uses TRBV9 and TRBJ2-1; 10 nucleotides align to TRBD2. Germline assignment: CDR1 SGDLS and CDR2 YYNGEE. This CDR3 has 15 amino acids. The V gene end was trimmed by 0 bases and the J gene end by 10 bases; junction bases not matched to a gene: 7. CDR3 residues: CASSVAGGTSVEQFF. CDR3 in DNA: TGTGCCAGCAGCGTAGCGGGGGGGACTAGCGTAGAGCAGTTCTTC.

V usage is TRBV29-1 and J usage is TRBJ2-5; tentatively, D is TRBD1 (6 bases). The V gene lost 5 bases and the J gene lost 1 base, with 11 bases spanning the gap. CDR3 length: 13 residues. Germline CDR1 SQVTM, CDR2 ANQGSEA. CDR3 in DNA: TGCAGCGTTAGACAGGTTATCCAAGAGACCCAGTACTTC. Protein product: CSVRQVIQETQYF.